This T cell receptor beta chain derives from a study of beta chain features in type 1 diabetes. Since all of the isolated RNA was reverse transcribed, expressed TCRB transcripts were what got sequenced. Method: immunoSEQ multiplex PCR; TCRdb's copy keeps in-frame clones and lacks some. In the table there are around 200,000 clones, around 13% of which are singletons. V lost 5 bases, J lost 2 bases, and 5 bases stayed unmatched. Germline V gives CDR1 SNHLY, CDR2 FYNNEI. This CDR3 is built from 14 residues. Material: central memory CD4+ T cells from blood. The chain has TRBV2 and TRBJ2-7, with 8 positions matching TRBD1. The receptor was isolated from a woman aged 18 to 35 in good health. This CDR3 reads CASSQQGGTYEQYF. Written as DNA, the CDR3 is TGTGCCAGCAGTCAACAGGGGGGCACCTACGAGCAGTACTTC. Variable domain in full (rest from reference TRBV2 and TRBJ2-7): EPEVTQTPSHQVTQMGQEVILRCVPISNHLYFYWYRQILGQKVEFLVSFYNNEISEKSEIFDDQFSVERPDGSNFTLKIRSTKLEDSAMYFCASSQQGGTYEQYFGPGTRLTVT.